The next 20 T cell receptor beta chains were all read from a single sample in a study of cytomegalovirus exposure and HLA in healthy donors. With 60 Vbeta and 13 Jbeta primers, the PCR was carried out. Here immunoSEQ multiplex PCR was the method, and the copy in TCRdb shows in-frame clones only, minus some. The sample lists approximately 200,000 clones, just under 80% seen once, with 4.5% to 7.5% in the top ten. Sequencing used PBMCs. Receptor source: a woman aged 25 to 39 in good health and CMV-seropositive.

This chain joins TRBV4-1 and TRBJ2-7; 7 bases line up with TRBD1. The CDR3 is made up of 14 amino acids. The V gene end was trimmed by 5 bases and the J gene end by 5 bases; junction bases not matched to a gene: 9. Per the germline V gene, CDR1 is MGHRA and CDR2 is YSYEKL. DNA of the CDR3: TGCGCCAGCAGCTTAAGACAGGGCCCCGACGAGCAGTACTTC. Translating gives CASSLRQGPDEQYF.

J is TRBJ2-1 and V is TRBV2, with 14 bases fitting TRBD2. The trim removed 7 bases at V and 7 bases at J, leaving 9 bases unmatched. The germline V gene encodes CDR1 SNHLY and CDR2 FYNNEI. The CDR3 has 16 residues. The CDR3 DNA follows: TGTGCCAGCATCGGGACTAGCGGGAGACCGGGGAATGAGCAGTTCTTC. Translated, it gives CASIGTSGRPGNEQFF. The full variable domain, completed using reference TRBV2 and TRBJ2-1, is EPEVTQTPSHQVTQMGQEVILRCVPISNHLYFYWYRQILGQKVEFLVSFYNNEISEKSEIFDDQFSVERPDGSNFTLKIRSTKLEDSAMYFCASIGTSGRPGNEQFFGPGTRLTVL.

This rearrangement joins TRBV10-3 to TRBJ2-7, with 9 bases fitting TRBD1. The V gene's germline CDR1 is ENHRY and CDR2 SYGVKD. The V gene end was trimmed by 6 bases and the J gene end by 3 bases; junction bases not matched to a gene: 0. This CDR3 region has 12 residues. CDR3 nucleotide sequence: TGTGCCATCAGGGGACAGGGCTACGAGCAGTACTTC. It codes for CAIRGQGYEQYF.

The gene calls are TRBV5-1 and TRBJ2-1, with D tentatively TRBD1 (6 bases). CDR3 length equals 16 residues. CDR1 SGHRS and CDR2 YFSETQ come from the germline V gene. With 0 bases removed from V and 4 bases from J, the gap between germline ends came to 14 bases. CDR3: CASSLAGGQPYNEQFF. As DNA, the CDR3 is TGCGCCAGCAGCTTGGCTGGGGGACAACCATACAATGAGCAGTTCTTC.

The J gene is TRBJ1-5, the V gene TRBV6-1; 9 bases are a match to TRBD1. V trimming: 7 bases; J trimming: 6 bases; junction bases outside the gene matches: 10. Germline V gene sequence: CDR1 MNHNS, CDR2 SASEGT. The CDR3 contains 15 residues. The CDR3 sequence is CASTLGQGAGQPQHF. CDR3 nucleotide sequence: TGTGCCAGCACCCTGGGACAGGGTGCGGGTCAGCCCCAGCATTTT.

CDR3 region: CASSPGQGASEQYF. CDR3 DNA: TGTGCCAGCAGCCCGGGACAGGGGGCCAGCGAGCAGTACTTC. The chain is built from TRBV6-1 and TRBJ2-7; 12 bases line up with TRBD1. The V gene's germline CDR1 is MNHNS and CDR2 SASEGT. This CDR3 comprises 14 residues. With 6 bases clipped from V and 6 bases from J, the junction kept 6 bases outside the gene matches.

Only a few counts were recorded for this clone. The CDR3 DNA sequence: TGTGCCAGCAGCAAAAACAGGGGGCCGGGGGACGAGCAGTACTTC. It codes for CASSKNRGPGDEQYF. The chain carries TRBV5-4 and TRBJ2-7, with 9 bases lining up with TRBD1. CDR1 SGHNT and CDR2 YYREEE come from the germline V gene (reference sequence). Losses at the gene ends were 4 bases for V and 5 bases for J; bases not matched to a gene: 10. This CDR3 is 15 amino acids long. The variable domain in full, with the rest retrieved from reference TRBV5-4 and TRBJ2-7, is ETGVTQSPTHLIKTRGQQVTLRCSSQSGHNTVSWYQQALGQGPQFIFQYYREEENGRGNFPPRFSGLQFPNYSSELNVNALELDDSALYLCASSKNRGPGDEQYFGPGTRLTVT.

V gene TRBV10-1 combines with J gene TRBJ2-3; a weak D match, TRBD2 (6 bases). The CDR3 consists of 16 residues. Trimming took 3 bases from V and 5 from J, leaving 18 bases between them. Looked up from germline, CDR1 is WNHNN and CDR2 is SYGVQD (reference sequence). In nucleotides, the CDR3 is TGCGCCAGCAGTGAAGGACGGGGAGGCGTTGGAGATACGCAGTATTTT. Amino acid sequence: CASSEGRGGVGDTQYF.

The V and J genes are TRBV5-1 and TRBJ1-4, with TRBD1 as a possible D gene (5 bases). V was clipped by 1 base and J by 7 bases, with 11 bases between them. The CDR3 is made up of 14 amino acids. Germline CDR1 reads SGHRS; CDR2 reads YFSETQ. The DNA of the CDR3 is TGCGCCAGCAGCTTGAAAGGGGAGGGTGAAAAACTGTTTTTT. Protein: CASSLKGEGEKLFF.

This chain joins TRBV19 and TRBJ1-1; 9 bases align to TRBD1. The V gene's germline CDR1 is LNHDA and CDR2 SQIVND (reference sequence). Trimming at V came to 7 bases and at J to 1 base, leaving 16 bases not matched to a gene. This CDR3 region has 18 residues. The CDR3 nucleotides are TGTGCCAGTACCCTTTACATAACACAGGGGGCCTCGAACACTGAAGCTTTCTTT. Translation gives CASTLYITQGASNTEAFF. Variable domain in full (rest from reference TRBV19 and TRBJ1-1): DGGITQSPKYLFRKEGQNVTLSCEQNLNHDAMYWYRQDPGQGLRLIYYSQIVNDFQKGDIAEGYSVSREKKESFPLTVTSAQKNPTAFYLCASTLYITQGASNTEAFFGQGTRLTVV.

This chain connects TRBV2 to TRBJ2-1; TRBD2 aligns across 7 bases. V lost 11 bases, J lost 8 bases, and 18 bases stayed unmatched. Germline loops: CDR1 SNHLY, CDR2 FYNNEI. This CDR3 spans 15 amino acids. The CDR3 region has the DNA TGTGCCGGGGACCAGCGGGATAAACAGGTCGATGAGCAGTTCTTC. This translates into CAGDQRDKQVDEQFF.

CDR3 sequence reads: CASSEARGADTQYF. The CDR3 DNA reads TGTGCCAGCAGTGAAGCACGCGGGGCGGATACGCAGTATTTT. The rearrangement joins TRBV6-1 to TRBJ2-3, with D perhaps TRBD2 (6 bases). The CDR3 length is 14 residues. V lost 0 bases, J lost 6 bases, and 10 bases lay in between. Germline V gene sequence: CDR1 MNHNS, CDR2 SASEGT.

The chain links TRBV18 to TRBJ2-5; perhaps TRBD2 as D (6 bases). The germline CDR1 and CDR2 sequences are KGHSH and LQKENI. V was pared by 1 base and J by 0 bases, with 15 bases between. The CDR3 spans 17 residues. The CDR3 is CASSPRWAGGDQETQYF. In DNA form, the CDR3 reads TGTGCCAGCTCACCACGGTGGGCCGGGGGAGACCAAGAGACCCAGTACTTC.

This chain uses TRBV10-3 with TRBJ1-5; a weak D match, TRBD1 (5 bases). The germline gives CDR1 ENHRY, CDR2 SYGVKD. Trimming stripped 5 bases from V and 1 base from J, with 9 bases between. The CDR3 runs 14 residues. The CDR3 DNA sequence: TGTGCCATCAGTCCTCCAGGGAGCAATCAGCCCCAGCATTTT. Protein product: CAISPPGSNQPQHF.

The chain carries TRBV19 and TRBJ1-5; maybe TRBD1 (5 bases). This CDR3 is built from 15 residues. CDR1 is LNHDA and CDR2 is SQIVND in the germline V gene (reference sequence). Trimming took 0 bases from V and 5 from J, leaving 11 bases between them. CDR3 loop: CASSIDLWGDQPQHF. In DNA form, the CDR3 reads TGTGCCAGTAGTATAGATCTATGGGGGGATCAGCCCCAGCATTTT.

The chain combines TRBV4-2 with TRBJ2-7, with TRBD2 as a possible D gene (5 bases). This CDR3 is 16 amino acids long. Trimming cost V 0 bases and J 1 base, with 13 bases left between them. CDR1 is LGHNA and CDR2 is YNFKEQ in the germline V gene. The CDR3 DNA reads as TGTGCCAGCAGCCAAGATCGAACTAGTATTTCCTACGAGCAGTACTTC. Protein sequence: CASSQDRTSISYEQYF.

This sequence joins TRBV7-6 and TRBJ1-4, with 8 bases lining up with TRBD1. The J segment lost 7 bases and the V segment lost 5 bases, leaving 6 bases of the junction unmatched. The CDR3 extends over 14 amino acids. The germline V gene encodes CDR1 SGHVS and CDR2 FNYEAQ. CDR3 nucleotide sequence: TGTGCCAGCAGCACCGGGACAGGCGCTGAAAAACTGTTTTTT. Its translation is CASSTGTGAEKLFF. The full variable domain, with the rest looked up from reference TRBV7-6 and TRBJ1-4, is GAGVSQSPRYKVTKRGQDVALRCDPISGHVSLYWYRQALGQGPEFLTYFNYEAQQDKSGLPNDRFSAERPEGSISTLTIQRTEQRDSAMYRCASSTGTGAEKLFFGSGTQLSVL.

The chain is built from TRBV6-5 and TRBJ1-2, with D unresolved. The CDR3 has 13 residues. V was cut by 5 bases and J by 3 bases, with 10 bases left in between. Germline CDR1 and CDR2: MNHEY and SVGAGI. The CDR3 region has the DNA TGTGCCAGCAGTACCGGGGTTCACTATGGCTACACCTTC. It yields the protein CASSTGVHYGYTF.

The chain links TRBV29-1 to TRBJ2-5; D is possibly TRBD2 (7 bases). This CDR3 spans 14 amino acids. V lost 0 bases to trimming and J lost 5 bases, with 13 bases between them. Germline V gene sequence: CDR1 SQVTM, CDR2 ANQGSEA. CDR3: CSVEERGGRETQYF. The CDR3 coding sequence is TGCAGCGTTGAAGAAAGGGGGGGGAGGGAGACCCAGTACTTC.

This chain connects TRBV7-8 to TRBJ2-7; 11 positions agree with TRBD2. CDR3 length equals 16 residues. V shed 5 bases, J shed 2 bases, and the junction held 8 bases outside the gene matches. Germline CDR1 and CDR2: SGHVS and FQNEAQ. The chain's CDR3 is CASSTRGTSGTYEQYF. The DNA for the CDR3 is TGTGCCAGCAGCACGCGCGGGACTAGCGGTACCTACGAGCAGTACTTC.